Following are 2 T cell receptor beta chains from one sample sequenced in a study of T-cell memory formation after mild COVID-19. TCRdb re-analysed the 5' RACE reads in MiXCR, keeping a single row per CDR3 protein. The table shows about 200,000 distinct CDR3 sequences, with about 9.2% occurring only once. Specimen: PBMCs or a T cell subset sorted from them (not recorded which). The receptors were sampled from a man aged 18 to 35 who had mild COVID-19 (a few samples of this study predate the infection). Cell type and time point are not known.

The chain has TRBV7-2 and TRBJ2-3; no reliable D call. V lost 5 bases to trimming and J lost 2 bases, with 11 bases between them. Germline V lookup: CDR1 SGHTA, CDR2 FQGNSA. This CDR3 contains 14 residues. CDR3 in DNA: TGTGCCAGCAGCCCCCCCGGGTACACAGATACGCAGTATTTT. Translating gives CASSPPGYTDTQYF.

The J gene is TRBJ2-1, the V gene TRBV20-1; 10 bases agree with TRBD2. Trimming cost V 6 bases and J 2 bases; bases outside gene matches: 7. This CDR3 has 15 residues. Germline CDR1 DFQATT, CDR2 SNEGSKA (reference sequence). Here the CDR3 DNA reads TGCAGTGCCTTTACTAGCGGGATTGCCTACAATGAGCAGTTCTTC. This translates into CSAFTSGIAYNEQFF.